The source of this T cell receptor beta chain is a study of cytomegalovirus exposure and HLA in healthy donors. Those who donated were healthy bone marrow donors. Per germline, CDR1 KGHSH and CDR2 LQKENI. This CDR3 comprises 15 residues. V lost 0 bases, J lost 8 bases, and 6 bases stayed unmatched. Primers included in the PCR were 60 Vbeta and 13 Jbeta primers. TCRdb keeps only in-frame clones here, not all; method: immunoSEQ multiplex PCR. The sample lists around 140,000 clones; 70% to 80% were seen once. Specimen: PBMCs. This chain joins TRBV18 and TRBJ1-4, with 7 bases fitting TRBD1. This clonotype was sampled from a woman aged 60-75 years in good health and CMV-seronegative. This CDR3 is CASSPPLRDSEKLFF. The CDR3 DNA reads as TGTGCCAGCTCACCACCCCTCCGGGACAGCGAAAAACTGTTTTTT. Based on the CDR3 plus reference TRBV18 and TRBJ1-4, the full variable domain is NAGVMQNPRHLVRRRGQEARLRCSPMKGHSHVYWYRQLPEEGLKFMVYLQKENIIDESGMPKERFSAEFPKEGPSILRIQQVVRGDSAAYFCASSPPLRDSEKLFFGSGTQLSVL.